The entry that follows covers one T cell receptor (beta chain) sequence. Trimming took off 7 bases at V and 1 base at J, with 11 bases between the two ends. CDR1 SNHLY and CDR2 FYNNEI come from the germline V gene. The CDR3 is 13 amino acids. Data came from immunoSEQ multiplex PCR; TCRdb stores just in-frame clones and leaves some out. The sample records tens of thousands of clones, about 87% being singletons. These data come from a study of T cell changes during pregnancy in multiple sclerosis. The V and J genes are TRBV2 and TRBJ2-7; D is ambiguous. This clonotype originated in a female donor with multiple sclerosis, enrolled in a pregnancy study. The sample consisted of CD8+ T cells from peripheral blood mononuclear cells, taken in the third trimester of pregnancy. The CDR3 DNA reads TGTGCCAGCATTGTCGACAAGTCCTACGAGCAGTACTTC. Residues: CASIVDKSYEQYF.